This T cell receptor (beta chain) emerged from a study of control samples from healthy donors and cancer patients. Measured with immunoSEQ multiplex PCR; TCRdb has only the in-frame clones, and not every one. The sample contains about 100,000 clones, 80% to 90% of which appear only once. This clone was recorded once. The CDR3 length is 14 residues. Germline loops: CDR1 MNHEY, CDR2 SMNVEV (reference sequence). V was cut by 5 bases and J by 0 bases, with 10 bases left in between. Sequencing was carried out using blood. This chain connects TRBV27 to TRBJ2-5; D may correspond to TRBD1 or TRBD2 (5 bases each). The receptor was isolated from a man aged 25-45 years in good health. CDR3 nucleotide sequence: TGTGCCAGCAGTCGGCTGGGACACCAAGAGACCCAGTACTTC. Amino acid sequence: CASSRLGHQETQYF.